This TCR beta chain was profiled in a study of blood T cell repertoires in COVID-19. This clone was seen a single time. Recovered Cohort 3 donors showed two negative PCRs, clearance, or symptom resolution. TCRdb's table, derived via immunoSEQ multiplex PCR, lists solely in-frame clones and lacks some. The table records fewer than 400,000 clones, around 90% of them present only once. CDR1 and CDR2 (germline): SGHVS, FQNEAQ. V was pared by 2 bases and J by 1 base, with 6 bases of the junction left unmatched. This CDR3 is 18 amino acids long. The gene calls are TRBV7-8 and TRBJ2-6; TRBD1 matches at 9 bases. The clonotype comes from a man younger than 40 who had recovered from COVID-19. The sample was PBMCs or T cells enriched from blood (not recorded which). The CDR3 loop is CASSLPGTGFSGANVLTF. Written as DNA, the CDR3 is TGTGCCAGCAGCTTACCCGGGACAGGGTTTTCTGGGGCCAACGTCCTGACTTTC. Looking up the rest from reference TRBV7-8 and TRBJ2-6 gives the full variable domain: GAGVSQSPRYKVAKRGQDVALRCDPISGHVSLFWYQQALGQGPEFLTYFQNEAQLDKSGLPSDRFFAERPEGSVSTLKIQRTQQEDSAVYLCASSLPGTGFSGANVLTFGAGSRLTVL.